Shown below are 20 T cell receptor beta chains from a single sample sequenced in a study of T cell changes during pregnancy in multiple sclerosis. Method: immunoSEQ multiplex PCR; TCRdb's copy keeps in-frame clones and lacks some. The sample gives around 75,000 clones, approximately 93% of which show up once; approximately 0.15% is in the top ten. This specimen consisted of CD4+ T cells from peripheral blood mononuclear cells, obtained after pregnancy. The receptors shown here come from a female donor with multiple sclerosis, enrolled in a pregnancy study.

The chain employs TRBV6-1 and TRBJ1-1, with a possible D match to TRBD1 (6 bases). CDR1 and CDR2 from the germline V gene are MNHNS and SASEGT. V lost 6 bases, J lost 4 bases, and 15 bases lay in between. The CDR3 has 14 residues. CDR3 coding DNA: TGTGCCAGCAGAACGTCAGGGGAGAGCACTGAAGCTTTCTTT. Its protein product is CASRTSGESTEAFF.

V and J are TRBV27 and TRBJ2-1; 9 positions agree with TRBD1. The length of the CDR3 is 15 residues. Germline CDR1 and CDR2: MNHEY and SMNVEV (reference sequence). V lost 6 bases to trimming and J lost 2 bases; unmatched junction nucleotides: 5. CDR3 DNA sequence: TGTGCCAGCAGCCCGGGACAGGGAGCCTACAATGAGCAGTTCTTC. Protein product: CASSPGQGAYNEQFF.

In DNA, the CDR3 is TGTGCCAGTAAATTTGGGACTAGCGGGAGTGGCACCGGGGAGCTGTTTTTT. Translation gives CASKFGTSGSGTGELFF. V usage is TRBV19 and J usage is TRBJ2-2; the match to TRBD2 covers 14 bases. The CDR3 contains 17 residues. Losses at the gene ends were 7 bases for V and 4 bases for J; bases not matched to a gene: 8. Germline-derived CDR1 and CDR2 are LNHDA and SQIVND (reference sequence).

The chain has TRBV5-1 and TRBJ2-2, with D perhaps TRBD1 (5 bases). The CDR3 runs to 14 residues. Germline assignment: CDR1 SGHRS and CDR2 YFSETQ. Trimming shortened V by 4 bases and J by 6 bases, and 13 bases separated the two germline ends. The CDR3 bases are TGCGCCAGCAGCGCCTCGCAGGGTCCCGGGGAGCTGTTTTTT. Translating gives CASSASQGPGELFF.

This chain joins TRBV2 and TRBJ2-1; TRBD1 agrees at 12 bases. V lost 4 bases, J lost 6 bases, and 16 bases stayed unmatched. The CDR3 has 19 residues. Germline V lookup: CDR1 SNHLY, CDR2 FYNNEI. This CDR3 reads CASSVPGTGGVGASNEQFF. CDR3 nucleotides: TGTGCCAGCAGTGTGCCCGGGACAGGGGGCGTTGGGGCTAGCAATGAGCAGTTCTTC.

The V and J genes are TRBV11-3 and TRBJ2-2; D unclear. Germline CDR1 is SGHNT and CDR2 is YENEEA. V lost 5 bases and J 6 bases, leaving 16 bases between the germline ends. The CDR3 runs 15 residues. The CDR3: CASSQPPVPPGELFF. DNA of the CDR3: TGTGCCAGCAGCCAACCACCGGTCCCTCCCGGGGAGCTGTTTTTT.

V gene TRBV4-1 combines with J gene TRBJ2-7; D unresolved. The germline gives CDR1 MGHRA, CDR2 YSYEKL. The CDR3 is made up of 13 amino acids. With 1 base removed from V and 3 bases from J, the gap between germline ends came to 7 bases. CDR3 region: CASSQVPFYEQYF. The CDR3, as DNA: TGCGCCAGCAGCCAAGTTCCCTTCTACGAGCAGTACTTC.

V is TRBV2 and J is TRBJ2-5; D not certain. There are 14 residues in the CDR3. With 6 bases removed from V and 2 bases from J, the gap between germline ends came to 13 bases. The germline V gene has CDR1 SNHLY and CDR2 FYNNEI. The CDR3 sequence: CASRAQPLQETQYF. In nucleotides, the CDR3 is TGTGCCAGCAGAGCACAGCCGTTGCAAGAGACCCAGTACTTC.

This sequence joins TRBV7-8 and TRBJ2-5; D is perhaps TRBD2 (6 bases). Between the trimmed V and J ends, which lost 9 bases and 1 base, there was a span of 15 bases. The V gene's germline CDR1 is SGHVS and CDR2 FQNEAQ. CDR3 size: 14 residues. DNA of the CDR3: TGTGCCAGTGCTCCGGGGGACTTCCAAGAGACCCAGTACTTC. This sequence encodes CASAPGDFQETQYF.

This chain's CDR3 is CASSLPKGRDTQYF. DNA for the CDR3: TGTGCCAGCAGTTTACCCAAGGGGCGGGATACGCAGTATTTT. The genes are TRBV28 and TRBJ2-3; the D gene is possibly TRBD1 (5 bases). The V gene's germline CDR1 is MDHEN and CDR2 SYDVKM. The V gene lost 2 bases and the J gene lost 6 bases, with 12 bases spanning the gap. This CDR3 has 14 amino acids.

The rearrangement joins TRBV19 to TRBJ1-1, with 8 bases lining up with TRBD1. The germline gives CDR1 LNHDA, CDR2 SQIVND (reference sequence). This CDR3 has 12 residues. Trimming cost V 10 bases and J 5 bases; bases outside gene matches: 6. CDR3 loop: CATGQGRTEAFF. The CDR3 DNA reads TGTGCCACAGGACAGGGACGGACTGAAGCTTTCTTT.

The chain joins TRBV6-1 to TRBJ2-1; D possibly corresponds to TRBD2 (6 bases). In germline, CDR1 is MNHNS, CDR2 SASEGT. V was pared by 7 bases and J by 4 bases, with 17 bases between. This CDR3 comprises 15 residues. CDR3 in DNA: TGTGCCAGCATTAAGAGTCTAGCGCTTTACAATGAGCAGTTCTTC. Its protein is CASIKSLALYNEQFF.

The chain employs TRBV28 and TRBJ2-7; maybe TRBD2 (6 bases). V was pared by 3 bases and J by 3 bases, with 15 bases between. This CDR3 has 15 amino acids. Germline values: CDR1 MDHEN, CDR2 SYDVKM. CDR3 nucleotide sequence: TGTGCCAGCAGTTTCCCACTAGCCCTCTTCTACGAGCAGTACTTC. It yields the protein CASSFPLALFYEQYF. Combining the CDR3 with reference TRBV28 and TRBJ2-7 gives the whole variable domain DVKVTQSSRYLVKRTGEKVFLECVQDMDHENMFWYRQDPGLGLRLIYFSYDVKMKEKGDIPEGYSVSREKKERFSLILESASTNQTSMYLCASSFPLALFYEQYFGPGTRLTVT.

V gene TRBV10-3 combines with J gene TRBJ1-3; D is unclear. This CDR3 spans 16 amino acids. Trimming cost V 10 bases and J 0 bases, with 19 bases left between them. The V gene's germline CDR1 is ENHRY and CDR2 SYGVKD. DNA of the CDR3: TGTGCCACCACCACGAGTACTACAAACTCTGGAAACACCATATATTTT. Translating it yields CATTTSTTNSGNTIYF.

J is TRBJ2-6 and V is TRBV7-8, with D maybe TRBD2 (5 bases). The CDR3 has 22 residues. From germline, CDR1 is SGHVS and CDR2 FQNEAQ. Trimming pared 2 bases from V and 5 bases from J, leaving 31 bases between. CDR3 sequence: CASSLYPRSGELPGLRANVLTF. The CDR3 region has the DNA TGTGCCAGCAGCTTATACCCCCGATCCGGGGAGTTACCAGGATTAAGGGCCAACGTCCTGACTTTC.

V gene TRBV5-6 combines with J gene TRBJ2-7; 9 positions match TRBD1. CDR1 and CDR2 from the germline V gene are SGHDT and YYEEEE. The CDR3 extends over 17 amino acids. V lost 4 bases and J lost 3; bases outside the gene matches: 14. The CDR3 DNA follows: TGTGCCAGCAGCGAGGAGGGAACAGGGGGCAACATCTACGAGCAGTACTTC. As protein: CASSEEGTGGNIYEQYF.

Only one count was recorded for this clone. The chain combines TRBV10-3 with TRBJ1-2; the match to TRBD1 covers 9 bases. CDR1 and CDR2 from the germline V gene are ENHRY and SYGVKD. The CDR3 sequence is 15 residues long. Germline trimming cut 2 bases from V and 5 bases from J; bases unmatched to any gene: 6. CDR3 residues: CAISELGQGIYGYTF. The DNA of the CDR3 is TGTGCCATCAGTGAGCTAGGACAGGGGATTTATGGCTACACCTTC.

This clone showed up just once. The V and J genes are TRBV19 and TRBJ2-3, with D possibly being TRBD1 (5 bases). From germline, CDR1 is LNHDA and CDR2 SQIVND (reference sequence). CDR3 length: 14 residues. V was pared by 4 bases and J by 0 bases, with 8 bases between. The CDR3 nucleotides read TGTGCCAGTAGTACAACAGGTAGCACAGATACGCAGTATTTT. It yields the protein CASSTTGSTDTQYF.

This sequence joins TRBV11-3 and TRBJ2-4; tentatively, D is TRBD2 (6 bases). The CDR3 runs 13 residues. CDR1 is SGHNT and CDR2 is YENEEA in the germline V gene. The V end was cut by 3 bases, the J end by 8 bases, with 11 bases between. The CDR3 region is CASSLLWGDIQYF. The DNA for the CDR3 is TGTGCCAGCAGCTTGCTATGGGGGGACATTCAGTACTTC.

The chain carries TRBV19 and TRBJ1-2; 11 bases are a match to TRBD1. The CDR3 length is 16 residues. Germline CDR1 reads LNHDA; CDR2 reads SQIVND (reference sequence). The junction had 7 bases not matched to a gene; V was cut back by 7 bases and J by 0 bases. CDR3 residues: CASTRTGGGTNYGYTF. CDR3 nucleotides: TGTGCCAGTACCCGGACAGGGGGCGGAACTAACTATGGCTACACCTTC.